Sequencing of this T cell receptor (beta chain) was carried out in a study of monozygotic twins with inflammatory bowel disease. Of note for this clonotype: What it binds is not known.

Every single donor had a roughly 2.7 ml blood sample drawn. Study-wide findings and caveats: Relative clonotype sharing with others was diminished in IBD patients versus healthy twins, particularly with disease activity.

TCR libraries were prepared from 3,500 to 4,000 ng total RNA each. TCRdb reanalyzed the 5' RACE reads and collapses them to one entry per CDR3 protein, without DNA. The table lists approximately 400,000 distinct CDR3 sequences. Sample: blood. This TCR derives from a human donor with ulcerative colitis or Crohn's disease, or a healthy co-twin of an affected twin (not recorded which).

The CDR3: CASSSTGPDQPQHF. The rearrangement links TRBV11-2 to TRBJ1-5; TCRdb names TRBD1, which stays unverified in the absence of DNA. The germline CDR1 and CDR2 sequences are SGHAT and FQNNGV. This CDR3 comprises 14 residues.